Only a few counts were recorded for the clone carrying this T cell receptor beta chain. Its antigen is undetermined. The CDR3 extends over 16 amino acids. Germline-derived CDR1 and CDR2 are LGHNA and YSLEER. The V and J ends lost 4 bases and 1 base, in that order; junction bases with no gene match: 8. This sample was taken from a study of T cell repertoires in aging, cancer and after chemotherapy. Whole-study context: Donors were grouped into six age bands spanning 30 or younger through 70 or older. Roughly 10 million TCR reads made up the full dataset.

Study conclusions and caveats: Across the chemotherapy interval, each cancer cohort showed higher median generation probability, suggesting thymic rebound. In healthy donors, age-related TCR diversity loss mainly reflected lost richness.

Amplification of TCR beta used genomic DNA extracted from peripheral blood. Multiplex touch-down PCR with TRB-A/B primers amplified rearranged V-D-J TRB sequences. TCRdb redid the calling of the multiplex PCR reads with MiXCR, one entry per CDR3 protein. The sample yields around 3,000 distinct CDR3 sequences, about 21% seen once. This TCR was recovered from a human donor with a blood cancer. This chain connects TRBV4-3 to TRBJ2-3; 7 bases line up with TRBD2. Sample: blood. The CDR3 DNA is TGCGCCAGCAGCCTTAGACTAGCCGCAGGCACAGATACGCAGTATTTT. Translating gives CASSLRLAAGTDTQYF.